These T cell receptor beta chains were read from a single sample in a study of shared clonotypes between healthy human individuals. TCRdb keeps only in-frame clones here, not all; method: immunoSEQ multiplex PCR. The sample comprises around 2.5 million clones, approximately 94% of which are singletons, and around 0.37% rests with the top ten. Material for sequencing was naive CD4+ T cells from PBMCs. The receptors come from a man between 18 and 35 years old in good health. Some clones in this sample may be carry-over from other donors' samples. Each CDR3 is given with its conserved first and last residue. D genes are given only for firm matches. Clone size is not always given. Where it is, it says once, few, many or a class for expanded clones.

V,D,J,size,DNA,CDR3
TRBV21-1,.,TRBJ1-3,.,TGTGCCAGCAGCAAAGACCCCCTAAGCGGCGGAAACACCATATATTTT,CASSKDPLSGGNTIYF
TRBV28,TRBD1,TRBJ1-1,few,TGTGCCAGCAGTTTAGGGACAGGGGGCTACACTGAAGCTTTCTTT,CASSLGTGGYTEAFF
TRBV7-2,TRBD2,TRBJ2-1,.,TGTGCCAGCAGTTTAGTGTGGCGGGAGTCTGAGCAGTTCTTC,CASSLVWRESEQFF
TRBV6-1,.,TRBJ2-1,.,TGTGCCAGCAGTCCCCGGGACCAATACAATGAGCAGTTCTTC,CASSPRDQYNEQFF
TRBV18,TRBD1,TRBJ1-2,.,TGTGCCAGCTCACCGGCGGGACAGGTCAACTATGGCTACACCTTC,CASSPAGQVNYGYTF
TRBV7-2,TRBD2,TRBJ2-3,once,TGTGCCAGCAGCTTTAGCGGGAGCCCCATGGATACGCAGTATTTT,CASSFSGSPMDTQYF
TRBV6-1,TRBD1,TRBJ1-1,.,TGTGCCAGTTACCCGACAGGGGGGAGGACTGAAGCTTTCTTT,CASYPTGGRTEAFF
TRBV6-6,.,TRBJ2-5,.,TGTGCCAGCAGTCCGACTAGACAAGAGACCCAGTACTTC,CASSPTRQETQYF
TRBV6-5,.,TRBJ1-5,.,TGTGCCAGCAGTTATAACGGGGGGATGCCCCAGCATTTT,CASSYNGGMPQHF
TRBV7-2,.,TRBJ2-3,.,TGTGCCAGCAGCAGCAGGAGAACCCGTTTCACAGATACGCAGTATTTT,CASSSRRTRFTDTQYF
TRBV4-1,.,TRBJ1-2,.,TGCGCCAGCAGCCAAGAAAGCGGGGCTGGCTACACCTTC,CASSQESGAGYTF
TRBV7-2,TRBD1,TRBJ2-7,.,TGTGCCAGCAGCGACCGGGACAGAAGCTCCTACGAGCAGTACTTC,CASSDRDRSSYEQYF
TRBV2,.,TRBJ2-7,.,TGTGCCAGCACCCCAGACAGATCGAAGACCTACGAGCAGTACTTC,CASTPDRSKTYEQYF
TRBV9,TRBD1,TRBJ2-7,.,TGTGCCAGCAGCGCCGCGGACAGGGTTGTCTACGAGCAGTACTTC,CASSAADRVVYEQYF
TRBV7-2,.,TRBJ1-1,.,TGTGCCAGCAGCTTAGTATCACAGAACACTGAAGCTTTCTTT,CASSLVSQNTEAFF
TRBV6-5,.,TRBJ2-2,.,TGTGCCAGCAGTCCTAAACCCCAGGGTGCCGGGGAGCTGTTTTTT,CASSPKPQGAGELFF
TRBV6-1,.,TRBJ2-1,.,TGTGCCAGCAGTGATTTGGGGGACCTCCGCAATGAGCAGTTCTTC,CASSDLGDLRNEQFF
TRBV6-1,.,TRBJ2-5,.,TGTGCCAGCAGTGCCTCAGGGACGGAAGAGACCCAGTACTTC,CASSASGTEETQYF
TRBV6-5,.,TRBJ1-3,.,TGTGCCAGCAGTTACAGACAGCTTACCTCTGGAAACACCATATATTTT,CASSYRQLTSGNTIYF
TRBV19,.,TRBJ1-1,.,TGTGCCAGTAGCCCCTCGGGGGCGAACACTGAAGCTTTCTTT,CASSPSGANTEAFF
TRBV18,TRBD1,TRBJ1-5,few,TGTGCCAGCTCATCTGACAGGGTGGTTCAGCCCCAGCATTTT,CASSSDRVVQPQHF
TRBV29-1,.,TRBJ1-1,.,TGCAGCGTTGAAGGGGCCTTATGGAAACGAGCTTTCTTT,CSVEGALWKRAFF
TRBV28,.,TRBJ1-2,.,TGTGCCAGTAGGCCGGCGGACAGAGTCTATGGCTACACCTTC,CASRPADRVYGYTF
TRBV5-1,.,TRBJ2-1,.,TGCGCCAGCAGCTTGGAAATCGTCGATGAGCAGTTCTTC,CASSLEIVDEQFF
TRBV28,TRBD1,TRBJ2-1,.,TGTGCCAGCAGTACCGGGACAGGGTTTATGAATGAGCAGTTCTTC,CASSTGTGFMNEQFF
TRBV29-1,.,TRBJ1-4,.,TGCAGCGTTGAATGGAGTGTTGGGCAGACAAAACTGTTTTTT,CSVEWSVGQTKLFF
TRBV11-3,TRBD1,TRBJ2-1,.,TGTGCCAGCAGCCCATCCGGGACAGGTAGCTATGAGCAGTTCTTC,CASSPSGTGSYEQFF
TRBV6-5,TRBD2,TRBJ2-3,.,TGTGCCAGCAGTTACACACCTCTAGCGGGAAATACGCAGTATTTT,CASSYTPLAGNTQYF
TRBV30,.,TRBJ1-4,once,TGTGCCTGGAGTTTGGGGGGGGCAACTAATGAAAAACTGTTTTTT,CAWSLGGATNEKLFF
TRBV28,.,TRBJ2-7,.,TGTGCCAGCAGTCGTTACGAGCAGTACTTC,CASSRYEQYF
TRBV28,.,TRBJ2-3,.,TGTGCCAGCGGAACAGGGTCAGATACGCAGTATTTT,CASGTGSDTQYF
TRBV28,.,TRBJ2-5,.,TGTGCCAGCAGTTTATCCTCGGGGAGGTCCGTAGGAGAGACCCAGTACTTC,CASSLSSGRSVGETQYF
TRBV25-1,.,TRBJ1-6,.,TGTGCCAGCAGCAATTCCCCTCCAGGGTATAATTCACCCCTCCACTTT,CASSNSPPGYNSPLHF
TRBV7-9,TRBD1,TRBJ2-5,.,TGTGCCAGCAGCTTAGGTCGGACAGGGGGCGGAGAGACCCAGTACTTC,CASSLGRTGGGETQYF
TRBV28,TRBD2,TRBJ2-2,.,TGTGCCAGCGGAACAACGGGACTAGCGAGGAACACCGGGGAGCTGTTTTTT,CASGTTGLARNTGELFF
TRBV5-1,TRBD2,TRBJ2-2,once,TGCGCCAGCACGCCCCTCTGGCTAGCGGATTCCACCGGGGAGCTGTTTTTT,CASTPLWLADSTGELFF
TRBV2,.,TRBJ2-7,.,TGTGCCAGCAGTAAGCGGTCAAAAAGGAGCTCCTACGAGCAGTACTTC,CASSKRSKRSSYEQYF
TRBV7-2,.,TRBJ2-2,.,TGTGCCAGCAGCTTAGAGACTAGTTGGGTCGGGGAGCTGTTTTTT,CASSLETSWVGELFF
TRBV6-1,TRBD1,TRBJ2-1,.,TGTGCCAGCAGTGCCCGGGACAGGGGAGTTGGGAATGAGCAGTTCTTC,CASSARDRGVGNEQFF
TRBV2,.,TRBJ1-5,.,TGTGCCAGCAGCGGGAGTGTGGCCCAGCATTTT,CASSGSVAQHF
TRBV29-1,.,TRBJ1-1,.,TGCAGCGTAGGAACAGGGATCGGCACTGAAGCTTTCTTT,CSVGTGIGTEAFF
TRBV7-2,.,TRBJ2-1,.,TGTGCCAGCAGCTTAGGTCGGAATGAGCAGTTCTTC,CASSLGRNEQFF
TRBV5-1,.,TRBJ2-1,.,TGCGCCAGCAGCTTAAGGCTAGCTTCCTACAATGAGCAGTTCTTC,CASSLRLASYNEQFF
TRBV18,TRBD2,TRBJ2-3,.,TGTGCCAGCTCACCGACTAGCCCACCCACAGATACGCAGTATTTT,CASSPTSPPTDTQYF
TRBV7-2,.,TRBJ1-2,.,TGTGCCAGCAGCATAAGTTCCTATGGCTACACCTTC,CASSISSYGYTF
TRBV6-4,TRBD2,TRBJ2-1,.,TGTGCCAGCAGTCGAGGACTAGCCTCGGCAGATGAGCAGTTCTTC,CASSRGLASADEQFF